One sample yielded the 13 T cell receptor beta chains listed below, sequenced in a study of Ad26.COV2.S vaccination and SARS-CoV-2 variants. Treatment: some 20 received Ad26.COV2.S at low or high dose, single or two shots; several received placebo; per-sample allocation not given. Collection of samples fell on day 63 after the first vaccine or placebo injection. Clones were read by immunoSEQ multiplex PCR, and TCRdb kept only the in-frame ones, dropping some. The data contain 430,000 or so clones, approximately 89% of them singletons. The material was peripheral blood, obtained in a trial of Ad26.COV2.S vaccine versus placebo. Receptor source: a person between 18 and 65 years old who received the Ad26.COV2.S COVID-19 vaccine or a placebo.

This chain links TRBV9 with TRBJ2-1, with a possible D match to TRBD1 (6 bases). The CDR3 has 15 amino acids. Germline CDR1 reads SGDLS; CDR2 reads YYNGEE. V lost 4 bases, J lost 5 bases, and 16 bases lay in between. CDR3: CASSLPTGSHNEQFF. CDR3 coding DNA: TGTGCCAGCAGCCTACCGACAGGAAGCCACAATGAGCAGTTCTTC.

The chain recombines TRBV30 with TRBJ1-4; D is perhaps TRBD1 (6 bases). The V gene's germline CDR1 is GTSNPN and CDR2 SVGIG (reference sequence). The CDR3 has 13 amino acids. V was cut by 7 bases and J by 2 bases, with 11 bases left in between. CDR3 coding DNA: TGTGCCTCTGAGGGGGGGACTAATGAAAAACTGTTTTTT. Its translation is CASEGGTNEKLFF.

CDR3 nucleotides: TGCAGTGCTAGTAACGTCGGCCTCTCCTACGAGCAGTACTTC. It codes for CSASNVGLSYEQYF. The V and J genes are TRBV20-1 and TRBJ2-7; D is ambiguous. The CDR3 totals 14 residues. Germline V CDR1 and CDR2: DFQATT, SNEGSKA (reference sequence). Trimming took 3 bases from V and 0 from J, leaving 12 bases between them.

This chain uses TRBV7-2 with TRBJ1-1, with D uncertain. Trimming cost V 4 bases and J 2 bases, with 8 bases left between them. The CDR3 spans 13 residues. Germline CDR1 SGHTA, CDR2 FQGNSA. DNA of the CDR3: TGTGCCAGCAGCTCCTCGGGAAACACTGAAGCTTTCTTT. Its translation is CASSSSGNTEAFF. Complete variable domain (other parts from reference TRBV7-2 and TRBJ1-1): GAGVSQSPSNKVTEKGKDVELRCDPISGHTALYWYRQSLGQGLEFLIYFQGNSAPDKSGLPSDRFSAERTGGSVSTLTIQRTQQEDSAVYLCASSSSGNTEAFFGQGTRLTVV.

The chain links TRBV5-6 to TRBJ2-3; 7 bases are shared with TRBD2. The CDR3 totals 14 residues. V lost 4 bases to trimming and J lost 1 base; unmatched junction nucleotides: 3. Germline V gene data show CDR1 as SGHDT and CDR2 as YYEEEE. In nucleotides, the CDR3 is TGTGCCAGCAGCCTGGGGGGGGGCACAGATACGCAGTATTTT. It is translated as CASSLGGGTDTQYF. The variable domain in full, completed from reference TRBV5-6 and TRBJ2-3, reads DAGVTQSPTHLIKTRGQQVTLRCSPKSGHDTVSWYQQALGQGPQFIFQYYEEEERQRGNFPDRFSGHQFPNYSSELNVNALLLGDSALYLCASSLGGGTDTQYFGPGTRLTVL.

The chain recombines TRBV6-2 or TRBV6-3 with TRBJ2-7; TRBD1 agrees at 8 bases. The CDR3 contains 13 residues. V was clipped by 4 bases and J by 5 bases; unmatched bases: 4. Germline CDR1 MNHEY, CDR2 SVGEGT. CDR3: CASSSGQANEQYF. In DNA form, the CDR3 reads TGTGCCAGCAGTTCGGGACAGGCGAACGAGCAGTACTTC.

This chain links TRBV4-2 with TRBJ1-6; TRBD1 might be the D (6 bases). This CDR3 has 15 amino acids. Trimming removed 7 bases at V and 0 bases at J, with 10 bases between. CDR1 and CDR2 (germline): LGHNA, YNFKEQ. The CDR3 DNA reads TGTGCCAGCAATCTACAGGGCTCCTATAATTCACCCCTCCACTTT. Protein product: CASNLQGSYNSPLHF.

The chain is built from TRBV12-3 or TRBV12-4 and TRBJ1-4; D is possibly TRBD1 (6 bases). Trimming left V 5 bases short and J 11 bases short, with 12 bases between. The CDR3 is 12 residues long. Here the CDR3 reads CASSGGRGKLFF. The CDR3 DNA reads TGTGCCAGCAGTGGGGGGAGGGGGAAACTGTTTTTT.

The chain employs TRBV3-1 (or the pseudogene TRBV3-2) and TRBJ2-1; 11 bases fit TRBD2. CDR1 is LGHDT, CDR2 YNNKEL, per germline (reference sequence). V lost 5 bases and J lost 9; bases outside the gene matches: 9. This CDR3 contains 15 residues. CDR3 loop: CASSFLTSGVGEQFF. In nucleotides, the CDR3 is TGTGCCAGCAGCTTTTTGACTAGCGGGGTGGGTGAGCAGTTCTTC.

This clone has more than one count but fewer than ten. The rearrangement uses TRBV27 and TRBJ1-2; no firm D call. Germline CDR1 and CDR2: MNHEY and SMNVEV (reference sequence). CDR3 length: 17 amino acids. V was pared by 6 bases and J by 8 bases, with 28 bases between. CDR3 in amino acids: CASRTTPGSHQMHGYTF. The CDR3 DNA reads TGTGCCAGCAGGACCACTCCCGGGTCCCATCAAATGCACGGCTACACCTTC.

The V and J genes are TRBV12-5 and TRBJ2-1, with D unresolved. Germline values: CDR1 LGHNT, CDR2 FRNRAP. V was clipped by 6 bases and J by 6 bases, with 24 bases between them. The CDR3 is 17 residues long. CDR3 in amino acids: CASGHPPRARVSNEQFF. In nucleotides, the CDR3 is TGTGCTAGTGGACATCCCCCCCGGGCTAGGGTGAGCAATGAGCAGTTCTTC.

This rearrangement joins TRBV7-2 to TRBJ2-3; 10 bases fit TRBD2. CDR3 size: 13 residues. V shed 8 bases, J shed 3 bases, and the junction held 2 bases outside the gene matches. The germline gives CDR1 SGHTA, CDR2 FQGNSA. The CDR3 DNA reads as TGTGCCAGCCGGACTAGCGGAACAGATACGCAGTATTTT. Translated: CASRTSGTDTQYF.

This sequence joins TRBV20-1 and TRBJ1-3, with 7 bases that match TRBD1. Germline V CDR1 and CDR2: DFQATT, SNEGSKA (reference sequence). The CDR3 loop spans 15 amino acids. Trimming removed 3 bases from V and 0 bases from J; junction bases left unmatched: 5. CDR3 amino acids: CSASDRVSSGNTIYF. CDR3 nucleotide sequence: TGCAGTGCTAGTGACAGGGTCAGCTCTGGAAACACCATATATTTT.